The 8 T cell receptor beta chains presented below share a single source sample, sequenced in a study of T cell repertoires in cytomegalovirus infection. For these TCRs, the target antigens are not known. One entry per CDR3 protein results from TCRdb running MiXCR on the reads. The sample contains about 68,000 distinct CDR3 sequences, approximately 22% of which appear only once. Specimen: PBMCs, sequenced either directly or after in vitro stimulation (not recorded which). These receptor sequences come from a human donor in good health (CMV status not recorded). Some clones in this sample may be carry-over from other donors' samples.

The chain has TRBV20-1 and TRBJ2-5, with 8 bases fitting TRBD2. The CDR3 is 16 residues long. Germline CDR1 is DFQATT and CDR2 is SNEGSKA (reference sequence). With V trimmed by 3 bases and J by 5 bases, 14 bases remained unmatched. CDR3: CSASPSGAGDRETQYF. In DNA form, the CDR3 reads TGCAGTGCTAGCCCCTCGGGAGCGGGAGATAGGGAGACCCAGTACTTC.

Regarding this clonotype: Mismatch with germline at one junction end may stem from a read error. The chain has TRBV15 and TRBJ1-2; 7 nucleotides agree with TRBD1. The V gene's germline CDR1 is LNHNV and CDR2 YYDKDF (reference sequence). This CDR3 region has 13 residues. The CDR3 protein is CTTSRGQMGGYTF. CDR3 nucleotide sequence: TGTACCACCAGCAGGGGACAGATGGGCGGCTACACCTTC.

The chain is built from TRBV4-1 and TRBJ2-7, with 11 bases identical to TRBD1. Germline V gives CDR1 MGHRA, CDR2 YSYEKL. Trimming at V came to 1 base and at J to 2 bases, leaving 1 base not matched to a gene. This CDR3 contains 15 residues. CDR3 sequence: CASSQGTGGPYEQYF. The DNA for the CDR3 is TGCGCCAGCAGCCAAGGGACAGGGGGCCCCTACGAGCAGTACTTC.

In DNA form, the CDR3 reads TGCAGTGCTAGAGGAAGCGGGGCGAAAGCTTTCTTT. It specifies CSARGSGAKAFF. The chain joins TRBV20-1 to TRBJ1-1, with a weak D call TRBD1 (5 bases). CDR1 and CDR2 from the germline V gene are DFQATT and SNEGSKA (reference sequence). The CDR3 is made up of 12 amino acids. Trimming pared 1 base from V and 9 bases from J, leaving 12 bases between.

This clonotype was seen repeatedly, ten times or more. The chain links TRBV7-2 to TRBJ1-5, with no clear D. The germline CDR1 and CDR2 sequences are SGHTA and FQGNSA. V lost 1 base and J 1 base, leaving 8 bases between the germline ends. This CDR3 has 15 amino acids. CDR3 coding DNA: TGTGCCAGCAGCTTAGTAGTGGGGAGCAATCAGCCCCAGCATTTT. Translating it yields CASSLVVGSNQPQHF. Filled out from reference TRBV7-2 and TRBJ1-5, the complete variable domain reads GAGVSQSPSNKVTEKGKDVELRCDPISGHTALYWYRQSLGQGLEFLIYFQGNSAPDKSGLPSDRFSAERTGGSVSTLTIQRTQQEDSAVYLCASSLVVGSNQPQHFGDGTRLSIL.

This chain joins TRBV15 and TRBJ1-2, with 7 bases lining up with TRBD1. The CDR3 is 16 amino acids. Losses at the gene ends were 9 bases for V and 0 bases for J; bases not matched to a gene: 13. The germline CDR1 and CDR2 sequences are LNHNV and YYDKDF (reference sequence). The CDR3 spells CATGGTGTAPNYGYTF. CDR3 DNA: TGTGCCACAGGAGGGACGGGGACAGCGCCTAACTATGGCTACACCTTC.

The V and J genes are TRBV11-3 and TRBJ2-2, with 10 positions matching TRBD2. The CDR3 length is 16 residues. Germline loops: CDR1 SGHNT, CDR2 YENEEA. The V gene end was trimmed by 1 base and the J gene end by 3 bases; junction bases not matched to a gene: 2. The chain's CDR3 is CASSLGLAGDTGELFF. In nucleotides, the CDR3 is TGTGCCAGCAGCTTAGGACTAGCGGGTGACACCGGGGAGCTGTTTTTT.

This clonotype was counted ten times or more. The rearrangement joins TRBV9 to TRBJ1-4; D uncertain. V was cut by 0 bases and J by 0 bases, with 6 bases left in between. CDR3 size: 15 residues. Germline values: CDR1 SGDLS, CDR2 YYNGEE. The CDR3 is CASSVGEATNEKLFF. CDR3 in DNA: TGTGCCAGCAGCGTAGGAGAGGCAACTAATGAAAAACTGTTTTTT. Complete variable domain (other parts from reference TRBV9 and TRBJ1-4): DSGVTQTPKHLITATGQRVTLRCSPRSGDLSVYWYQQSLDQGLQFLIQYYNGEERAKGNILERFSAQQFPDLHSELNLSSLELGDSALYFCASSVGEATNEKLFFGSGTQLSVL.